This TCR beta chain was documented in a study of radiation and T cells in renal cell carcinoma. The method was immunoSEQ multiplex PCR; TCRdb's version includes in-frame clones alone and lacks a portion of them. The sample contains roughly 130,000 clones, roughly 91% of which appear only once. The sample's time point: blood 2 weeks post-SBRT. Described treatment: 15 Gy SBRT to primary tumor, nephrectomy 4 weeks later. CDR3 length: 11 amino acids. Germline-derived CDR1 and CDR2 are SGDLS and YYNGEE. V was pared by 7 bases and J by 5 bases, with 7 bases between. Sample: blood, taken from a patient whose treatment included radiotherapy and nephrectomy. The clonotype originates from a woman between 65 and 79 years old with renal cell carcinoma. V gene TRBV9 combines with J gene TRBJ2-1, with D hard to call. The CDR3, as DNA: TGTGCCAGCTCTAGGGACAATGAGCAGTTCTTC. Its protein product is CASSRDNEQFF.